The next 22 T cell receptor beta chains were all read from a single sample in a study of cytomegalovirus exposure and HLA in healthy donors (dated by TCRdb to between 2016 and 2019). Receptors were amplified or captured by the immunoSEQ multiplex PCR assay. The multiplex PCR relied on a mix of 60 forward primers for TCR Vbeta segments and 13 reverse primers for TCR Jbeta segments. Entries here come from immuneACCESS through TCRdb and include only in-frame sequences with V and J called. Some clones fail to appear in such tables; in the studies checked, an unresolved V gene covers under half of the shortfall, and the cause of the remainder is unknown. In this sample the table shows under 150,000 clones, around four fifths of which occur a single time. The ten largest clones take up about 1.5% of the sample. Sequencing was carried out using PBMCs. These receptor sequences come from a man aged 40-49 years in good health and CMV-seronegative.

This chain uses TRBV19 with TRBJ2-3; 13 positions match TRBD2. The CDR3 is 17 amino acids. Germline assignment: CDR1 LNHDA and CDR2 SQIVND (reference sequence). J was trimmed by 8 bases and V by 1 base; bases with no gene match: 9. This CDR3 reads CASSIGRLAGGHVTQYF. The CDR3 DNA sequence: TGTGCCAGTAGTATAGGGCGACTAGCGGGGGGCCATGTTACGCAGTATTTT. The variable domain in full, completed from reference TRBV19 and TRBJ2-3, reads DGGITQSPKYLFRKEGQNVTLSCEQNLNHDAMYWYRQDPGQGLRLIYYSQIVNDFQKGDIAEGYSVSREKKESFPLTVTSAQKNPTAFYLCASSIGRLAGGHVTQYFGPGTRLTVL.

The V gene is TRBV18, the J gene TRBJ2-5; no firm D call. The CDR3 runs 15 residues. With 1 base removed from V and 2 bases from J, the gap between germline ends came to 11 bases. The V gene's germline CDR1 is KGHSH and CDR2 LQKENI. The CDR3 nucleotides are TGTGCCAGCTCACCACTTGCAGGCCAACAAGAGACCCAGTACTTC. It codes for CASSPLAGQQETQYF.

A few counts support this clone. This sequence joins TRBV11-1 and TRBJ2-5, with D possibly TRBD2 on 6 matching bases. This CDR3 contains 14 residues. Looked up from germline, CDR1 is SGHAT and CDR2 is FQDESV (reference sequence). Trimming stripped 4 bases from V and 5 bases from J, with 14 bases between. The chain's CDR3 is CASSSTSIRETQYF. The DNA for the CDR3 is TGTGCCAGCAGCTCTACTAGCATCCGTGAGACCCAGTACTTC. Drawing the rest from reference TRBV11-1 and TRBJ2-5, the complete variable domain is EAEVAQSPRYKITEKSQAVAFWCDPISGHATLYWYRQILGQGPELLVQFQDESVVDDSQLPKDRFSAERLKGVDSTLKIQPAELGDSAMYLCASSSTSIRETQYFGPGTRLLVL.

The rearrangement joins TRBV4-1 to TRBJ2-5, with TRBD1 identical over 8 bases. Matching the DNA end better, TRBJ2-7 makes the J call doubtful. Per the germline V gene, CDR1 is MGHRA and CDR2 is YSYEKL. CDR3 length equals 15 residues. The CDR3 DNA sequence: TGCGCCAGCAGCGACCGGGACAGGAGCTCCTACGAGCAGTACTTC. It codes for CASSDRDRSSYEQYF.

This rearrangement joins TRBV4-2 to TRBJ2-3, with a possible D match to TRBD2 (6 bases). Deletions cut 5 bases from V and 3 bases from J, with 21 bases between. This CDR3 has 17 amino acids. Germline V gene data show CDR1 as LGHNA and CDR2 as YNFKEQ. CDR3 in amino acids: CASSDSRELSGTDTQYF. The CDR3 region has the DNA TGTGCCAGCAGCGACTCGCGGGAATTGAGCGGTACAGATACGCAGTATTTT.

V and J are TRBV7-2 and TRBJ2-7, with TRBD2 identical over 8 bases. Trimming removed 4 bases from V and 2 bases from J; junction bases left unmatched: 10. Germline V CDR1 and CDR2: SGHTA, FQGNSA. This CDR3 is built from 16 residues. For the CDR3, the DNA is TGTGCCAGCAGCTGGAACCCTAGCGGGCGGACCTACGAGCAGTACTTC. Translated, it gives CASSWNPSGRTYEQYF.

This chain links TRBV7-9 with TRBJ1-1; D call uncertain. Germline V gene lookup returns CDR1 SEHNR and CDR2 FQNEAQ (reference sequence). Deletions cut 1 base from V and 6 bases from J, with 6 bases between. CDR3 size: 12 residues. The CDR3 loop is CASSLGLAEAFF. DNA for the CDR3: TGTGCCAGCAGCTTAGGTCTCGCTGAAGCTTTCTTT.

The CDR3 loop reads CASSSVLDRGGETQYF. The CDR3 bases are TGTGCCAGCAGTTCGGTCCTGGACAGGGGTGGGGAGACCCAGTACTTC. This chain uses TRBV27 with TRBJ2-5; 9 bases line up with TRBD1. Germline assignment: CDR1 MNHEY and CDR2 SMNVEV (reference sequence). Germline trimming cut 4 bases from V and 5 bases from J; bases unmatched to any gene: 11. The CDR3 length is 16 residues.

V usage is TRBV19 and J usage is TRBJ2-7, with D possibly matching TRBD2 (5 bases). This CDR3 region has 12 residues. V lost 4 bases to trimming and J lost 9 bases, with 13 bases between them. Germline-derived CDR1 and CDR2 are LNHDA and SQIVND (reference sequence). The CDR3: CASSNPGGGQYF. CDR3 bases: TGTGCCAGTAGTAACCCTGGCGGAGGGCAGTACTTC.

The chain couples TRBV6-5 to TRBJ1-2, with TRBD1 matching over 7 bases. J was trimmed by 4 bases and V by 6 bases; bases with no gene match: 8. Per germline, CDR1 MNHEY and CDR2 SVGAGI. The CDR3 is 14 residues long. The CDR3 bases are TGTGCCAGCAGGAACGGGGGACAGTCCTATGGCTACACCTTC. It encodes CASRNGGQSYGYTF.

The chain joins TRBV30 to TRBJ1-5, with D unclear. Trimming shortened V by 0 bases and J by 0 bases, and 6 bases separated the two germline ends. The CDR3 consists of 14 residues. Looked up from germline, CDR1 is GTSNPN and CDR2 is SVGIG (reference sequence). In nucleotides, the CDR3 is TGTGCCTGGAGTGTTTTAAATAGCAATCAGCCCCAGCATTTT. The encoded protein is CAWSVLNSNQPQHF.

The genes are TRBV9 and TRBJ1-2; D is unclear. The CDR3 spans 15 residues. Germline loops: CDR1 SGDLS, CDR2 YYNGEE. Trimming stripped 0 bases from V and 4 bases from J, with 13 bases between. CDR3 protein: CASSVGRGGGYGYTF. For the CDR3, the DNA is TGTGCCAGCAGCGTAGGAAGAGGAGGCGGCTATGGCTACACCTTC.

This clone came up a few times. This chain joins TRBV2 and TRBJ1-5; maybe TRBD1 (6 bases). The CDR3 length is 15 residues. The germline CDR1 and CDR2 sequences are SNHLY and FYNNEI. V lost 5 bases to trimming and J lost 4 bases, with 15 bases between them. The CDR3 DNA is TGTGCCAGCAGTCCGGATACCGGGACAAATCAGCCCCAGCATTTT. This codes for CASSPDTGTNQPQHF.

The chain carries TRBV2 and TRBJ1-1; 10 nucleotides agree with TRBD1. The CDR3 is made up of 15 amino acids. Germline CDR1 SNHLY, CDR2 FYNNEI. With V trimmed by 7 bases and J by 3 bases, 8 bases remained unmatched. CDR3 in DNA: TGTGCCAGCATGGGACAGGGGTCCTCCTACACTGAAGCTTTCTTT. Translated: CASMGQGSSYTEAFF.

This sequence joins TRBV4-1 and TRBJ2-3, with 11 bases fitting TRBD2. Germline trimming cut 1 base from V and 4 bases from J; bases unmatched to any gene: 7. The CDR3 totals 17 residues. Germline V gene lookup returns CDR1 MGHRA and CDR2 YSYEKL. This CDR3 is CASSQVELAGVADTQYF. For the CDR3, the DNA is TGCGCCAGCAGCCAAGTCGAACTAGCGGGGGTGGCAGATACGCAGTATTTT.

The chain couples TRBV29-1 to TRBJ1-2, with D possibly being TRBD1 (6 bases). Trimming left V 7 bases short and J 5 bases short, with 11 bases between. The CDR3 extends over 11 amino acids. Germline assignment: CDR1 SQVTM and CDR2 ANQGSEA. The CDR3 coding sequence is TGCAGCGGACAGGTCGAGTATGGCTACACCTTC. Residues: CSGQVEYGYTF.

The rearrangement uses TRBV19 and TRBJ1-1, with 8 bases that match TRBD1. With V trimmed by 5 bases and J by 4 bases, 9 bases remained unmatched. Germline CDR1 reads LNHDA; CDR2 reads SQIVND (reference sequence). This CDR3 contains 15 residues. This CDR3 reads CASSGQGARVTEAFF. CDR3 DNA: TGTGCCAGTAGTGGGCAGGGGGCAAGGGTCACTGAAGCTTTCTTT.

The chain has TRBV21-1 and TRBJ2-2; TRBD1, the table's D call, lacks a check against the DNA. TRBV21-1 is marked as a pseudogene. This CDR3 spans 14 amino acids. The CDR3 sequence: CASSIRWWTGELFF. Here the CDR3 DNA reads TGTGCCAGCAGCATCAGGTGGTGGACCGGGGAGCTGTTTTTT.

As for this clone: Other DNA sequences in the sample encode the same CDR3. The chain is built from TRBV28 and TRBJ2-7; possible D gene TRBD2, 6 bases. V lost 2 bases and J lost 1, with 9 bases in between. Germline V gene data show CDR1 as MDHEN and CDR2 as SYDVKM. This CDR3 contains 14 residues. The CDR3 spells CASSLNAGSYEQYF. CDR3 bases: TGTGCCAGCAGTTTAAATGCGGGGTCCTACGAGCAGTACTTC.

Only one count was recorded for this clone. This rearrangement joins TRBV7-2 to TRBJ1-1; D is perhaps TRBD1 (5 bases). This CDR3 is 11 amino acids long. V lost 8 bases to trimming and J lost 5 bases, with 9 bases between them. From germline, CDR1 is SGHTA and CDR2 FQGNSA. In nucleotides, the CDR3 is TGTGCCAGCGGTGGGGGGACTGAAGCTTTCTTT. Its protein product is CASGGGTEAFF.

This chain connects TRBV10-3 to TRBJ2-7; 8 bases match TRBD1. CDR1 is ENHRY, CDR2 SYGVKD, per germline. CDR3 length equals 15 residues. Trimming at V came to 2 bases and at J to 5 bases, leaving 8 bases not matched to a gene. The CDR3 loop reads CAISEPGSGGHEQYF. The CDR3 DNA reads TGTGCCATCAGTGAGCCTGGCTCAGGGGGCCACGAGCAGTACTTC.

V gene TRBV6-5 combines with J gene TRBJ2-3, with 7 bases fitting TRBD1. Germline lookup yields CDR1 MNHEY and CDR2 SVGAGI. V lost 11 bases, J lost 2 bases, and 13 bases stayed unmatched. This CDR3 is built from 15 residues. CDR3 amino acids: CAGPWTGPYTDTQYF. DNA of the CDR3: TGTGCCGGTCCCTGGACAGGTCCATACACAGATACGCAGTATTTT.